A selection of T cell receptor beta chains follows, all from one sample in a study of response to subunit inactivated influenza vaccine. A single record per CDR3 protein comes from TCRdb applying MiXCR to the RT-PCR reads. The sample includes around 320,000 distinct CDR3 sequences, approximately 21% of them seen just once. The sequencing here drew on PBMCs from blood, taken approximately 20 months after vaccination. The receptors were gathered from a man aged 50 to 75 who received an inactivated influenza vaccine. CDR3s include the opening cysteine and the closing phenylalanine or tryptophan. D genes are given only for firm matches. Clone size is given for some rows only: seen once, a few or many times, or a class if the clone is expanded.

V	size	D	J	DNA	CDR3
TRBV4-3	many	TRBD1	TRBJ1-4	TGCGCCAGCAGACAGGGGGCGGGTAATGAAAAACTGTTTTTT	CASRQGAGNEKLFF
TRBV20-1	few	.	TRBJ2-5	TGCAGTGCCAACCCCTTAAGGAGGCCAGAGACCCAGTACTTC	CSANPLRRPETQYF
TRBV7-9	.	.	TRBJ2-5	TGTGCCAGCAGCTTAATTGAACAGGGTAAAGAGACCCAGTACTTC	CASSLIEQGKETQYF
TRBV10-2	many	.	TRBJ1-1	TGCGCCAGCAGTGAGGCAGGGCCCACTGAAGCTTTCTTT	CASSEAGPTEAFF
TRBV7-2	.	.	TRBJ2-7	TGTGCCAGCAGCTTGAAGTCCTACGAGCAGTACTTC	CASSLKSYEQYF
TRBV6-1	few	.	TRBJ1-3	TGTGCCAGCAGGGTCTCTAGTTCGGGAAACACCATATATTTT	CASRVSSSGNTIYF
TRBV15	few	.	TRBJ1-2	TGTGCCACCAGCAGAGGCGGACTCGGGGGAGATGGCTACACCTTC	CATSRGGLGGDGYTF
TRBV20-1	.	.	TRBJ1-2	TGCAGTGCTACCGAGACATACCTCTATGGCTACACCTTC	CSATETYLYGYTF
TRBV12-3/TRBV12-4	.	.	TRBJ2-3	TGTGCCAGCAGTTTAGGGCAGGGGATAACAGATACGCAGTATTTT	CASSLGQGITDTQYF
TRBV4-3	few	.	TRBJ2-5	TGCGCCAGCAGCTGGGATGGGACCCAGTACTTC	CASSWDGTQYF
TRBV20-1	few	.	TRBJ2-2	TGCAGTGCTAGGCGACATCTCACCGGGGAGCTGTTTTTT	CSARRHLTGELFF
TRBV30	many	.	TRBJ2-3	TGTGCCTGGAGTCCGGGCCTCCTGAACACAGATACGCAGTATTTT	CAWSPGLLNTDTQYF
TRBV9	.	.	TRBJ2-3	TGTGCCAGCAGCGGGAGGGCCCTCGGCACAGATACGCAGTATTTT	CASSGRALGTDTQYF
TRBV12-3/TRBV12-4	.	.	TRBJ1-2	TGTGCCAGCAGTTTTAAGCGTTTCTATGGCTACACCTTC	CASSFKRFYGYTF
TRBV7-9	.	.	TRBJ1-2	TGTGCCAGCAGCTCGCTCGTTCTAGGCTACACCTTC	CASSSLVLGYTF
TRBV7-9	few	TRBD1	TRBJ1-2	TGTGCCAGCAGCTTAGAGTGGACAGGGAACTATGGCTACACCTTC	CASSLEWTGNYGYTF
TRBV6-1	.	.	TRBJ1-1	TGTGCCAGCAGTGAAACTGGTCGAGGGACTGAAGCTTTCTTT	CASSETGRGTEAFF
TRBV20-1	few	.	TRBJ1-4	TGCAGTGCTCAACAGACAACTAATGAAAAACTGTTTTTT	CSAQQTTNEKLFF
TRBV6-5	.	TRBD1	TRBJ1-6	TGTGCCAGCAGTTACTCGGGACAGCAGTTATCACCCCTCCACTTT	CASSYSGQQLSPLHF
TRBV12-3/TRBV12-4	many	TRBD1	TRBJ1-1	TGTGCCAGCAGTGTCGGACAGGGAACTGAAGCTTTCTTT	CASSVGQGTEAFF
TRBV27	.	.	TRBJ1-3	TGTGCCAGCAGAGAAAACTCTGGAAACACCATATATTTT	CASRENSGNTIYF
TRBV6-1	.	TRBD1	TRBJ2-2	TGTGCCAGCAGTCCCTGGACAGGGCTCACCGGGGAGCTGTTTTTT	CASSPWTGLTGELFF
TRBV6-2/TRBV6-3	.	.	TRBJ1-2	TGTGCCAGCAGTTACCTGGACACTGCGGTCTATGGCTACACCTTC	CASSYLDTAVYGYTF
TRBV12-3/TRBV12-4	.	.	TRBJ1-5	TGTGCCAGCAGTTTAAGGACAATAGGGGAACCCCAGCATTTT	CASSLRTIGEPQHF
TRBV20-1	.	TRBD1	TRBJ2-7	TGCAGTGCTGAAGGACAGGGGCCCCCCTACGAGCAGTACTTC	CSAEGQGPPYEQYF
TRBV28	.	.	TRBJ1-5	TGTGCCAGCACCCTGGGGGTCGATCAGCCCCAGCATTTT	CASTLGVDQPQHF
TRBV10-3	many	.	TRBJ1-4	TGTGCCACCGCGGGGCCAACTAATGAAAAACTGTTTTTT	CATAGPTNEKLFF
TRBV20-1	few	.	TRBJ2-4	TGCAGTGCTAGAAGAGGGACCAAAAACATTCAGTACTTC	CSARRGTKNIQYF
TRBV7-2	few	TRBD1	TRBJ1-2	TGTGCCAGCAGCCCCCAGGACAGGGGAGTAGGCTACACCTTC	CASSPQDRGVGYTF